Listed below are T cell receptor beta chains from one sample, sequenced in a study of T-cell reconstitution after alpha-beta-depleted transplantation in children. TCRdb processed the PCR reads anew with MiXCR; each CDR3 protein has one entry. The sample consists of fewer than 750,000 distinct CDR3 sequences, roughly 30% of them appearing once. The sample was PBMCs, taken before TCRalphabeta/CD19-depleted stem cell transplant. These receptors came from a boy less than two years old with Wiskott-Aldrich syndrome, due to receive a stem cell transplant. The CDR3 runs from the conserved cysteine through the conserved F or W. The order of the fields is clone size, D gene, J gene, V gene, CDR3 DNA, CDR3 protein. The D gene is left open where the match is weak. Some rows mark clone size as missing; the rest say once, few, many or name a class of expanded clone.

few	-	TRBJ2-1	TRBV29-1	TGCAGCGTAGCTCAGGGGACCAGGGAGCAGTTCTTC	CSVAQGTREQFF
few	-	TRBJ2-1	TRBV19	TGTGCCAGTAGTTTAATGTCATCTTCTAACAATGAGCAGTTCTTC	CASSLMSSSNNEQFF
few	-	TRBJ1-1	TRBV6-1	TGTGCCAGCAGCCCCCGAAGGGGCACTGAAGCTTTCTTT	CASSPRRGTEAFF
few	TRBD1	TRBJ2-7	TRBV3-1	TGTGCCAGCAGCCGAAGACGGACAGGGACCGAGCAGTACTTC	CASSRRRTGTEQYF
-	TRBD2	TRBJ2-5	TRBV7-2	TGTGCCAGCAGCCCCCGACTAGCGGGTAAAGAGACCCAGTACTTC	CASSPRLAGKETQYF
few	-	TRBJ1-5	TRBV20-1	TGCAGTGCTAGAGAAGACACCTACAACAATCAGCCCCAGCATTTT	CSAREDTYNNQPQHF
-	TRBD2	TRBJ2-1	TRBV5-1	TGCGCCAGCAGCTTGGGGACTAGCGGGAATTTGCCGTTCTTC	CASSLGTSGNLPFF
few	-	TRBJ2-3	TRBV15	TGTGCCACCAGCAGAGATCTGCCAGGCAGCACAGATACGCAGTATTTT	CATSRDLPGSTDTQYF
-	-	TRBJ2-5	TRBV15	TGTGCCACCAGCAGGTTTGGGGGGAGCGAGACCCAGTACTTC	CATSRFGGSETQYF
few	-	TRBJ2-2	TRBV12-3/TRBV12-4	TGTGCCAGCAGTTTAAAGTCCAACGGGGAGCTGTTTTTT	CASSLKSNGELFF
few	-	TRBJ2-5	TRBV14	TGTGCCAGCAGTTATAGGGATCTTTCTCCTACGGAGACCCAGTACTTC	CASSYRDLSPTETQYF
-	-	TRBJ1-5	TRBV5-4	TGTGCCAGCAGCTTCAAGGATAGCAATCAGCCCCAGCATTTT	CASSFKDSNQPQHF
-	-	TRBJ2-3	TRBV27	TGTGCCAGCAGTTTTAGACAGGGAGGTACGCAGTATTTT	CASSFRQGGTQYF
-	-	TRBJ2-3	TRBV10-3	TGTGCCATCAGGGAGGCGCTGTCGGATACGCAGTATTTT	CAIREALSDTQYF
-	-	TRBJ1-5	TRBV12-3/TRBV12-4	TGTGCCAGCAGGGGCCCAGGGATGAATCAGCCCCAGCATTTT	CASRGPGMNQPQHF
-	TRBD1	TRBJ1-1	TRBV28	TGTGCCAGCAGACCAAGTCCCGGGACAGGTTTGAACACTGAAGCTTTCTTT	CASRPSPGTGLNTEAFF
-	-	TRBJ1-2	TRBV5-1	TGCGCCAGCAGCTCCCCGGACGGAAACTATGGCTACACCTTC	CASSSPDGNYGYTF
few	TRBD2	TRBJ2-1	TRBV5-1	TGCGCCAGCAGCTTGGTCCTAGCGGGAGGGCCTGGGAATGAGCAGTTCTTC	CASSLVLAGGPGNEQFF
-	-	TRBJ1-4	TRBV7-8	TGTGCCAGCAGCTTAGCGACCGGGACATATGAAAAACTGTTTTTT	CASSLATGTYEKLFF
few	TRBD2	TRBJ2-4	TRBV5-1	TGCGCCAGCAGCTTACGACTAGCGGGACCGTTGAGCCAAAACATTCAGTACTTC	CASSLRLAGPLSQNIQYF
-	-	TRBJ2-7	TRBV3-1	TGTGCCAGCAGCCCCGAGGAAGGGCTGTACTCCTACGAGCAGTACTTC	CASSPEEGLYSYEQYF
-	-	TRBJ1-5	TRBV7-6	TGTGCCAGCAGCTTAGAAGCTTTCAATCAGCCCCAGCATTTT	CASSLEAFNQPQHF
few	TRBD2	TRBJ2-4	TRBV10-3	TGTGCCATCAGTGATAGAACTAGCGGGGACGCCTCCAAAAACATTCAGTACTTC	CAISDRTSGDASKNIQYF
few	TRBD2	TRBJ2-1	TRBV15	TGTGCCACCAGCAGAGAGAGCGGGAGTTACAATGAGCAGTTCTTC	CATSRESGSYNEQFF
-	-	TRBJ2-7	TRBV30	TGTGCCTGGAGTCATCTTAGGGAGCAGTACTTC	CAWSHLREQYF
few	-	TRBJ2-7	TRBV20-1	TGCAGTGTGTCCAGGGGAAGGCGCGAGCAGTACTTC	CSVSRGRREQYF
few	TRBD2	TRBJ2-7	TRBV20-1	TGCAGTGCTTTCCAGCGGGGTTACGAGCAGTACTTC	CSAFQRGYEQYF
-	TRBD2	TRBJ2-5	TRBV6-1	TGTGCCAGCAGCCCGGGGTTCGGGGGACTATTTTACCAAGAGACCCAGTACTTC	CASSPGFGGLFYQETQYF
-	TRBD1	TRBJ1-5	TRBV12-3/TRBV12-4	TGTGCCAGCAGTTTATCGGACAGGGGAAGGCAGCCCCAGCATTTT	CASSLSDRGRQPQHF
few	-	TRBJ2-3	TRBV5-6	TGTGCCAGCAGCATAGGACTCTTGGATACGCAGTATTTT	CASSIGLLDTQYF
few	-	TRBJ2-6	TRBV20-1	TGCAGTGCTCTCAGGGTGTCCGGGGCCAACGTCCTGACTTTC	CSALRVSGANVLTF
-	TRBD1	TRBJ2-1	TRBV12-3/TRBV12-4	TGTGCCAGCAGTAAGGACAGGATCGGCAATGAGCAGTTCTTC	CASSKDRIGNEQFF
-	TRBD1	TRBJ2-1	TRBV7-3	TGTGCCAGCAGCTTAAGCGTTAAAGGGGTCGGACAGGGGATCGGGACGTACAATGAGCAGTTCTTC	CASSLSVKGVGQGIGTYNEQFF
-	TRBD2	TRBJ2-2	TRBV6-2/TRBV6-3	TGTGCCAGCTTCACCCTAAAGCGGGAGTCAAACACCGGGGAGCTGTTTTTT	CASFTLKRESNTGELFF
few	-	TRBJ2-7	TRBV4-1	TGCGCCAGCAGCTCCGGATATGAAGCGGGTAGCTACGAGCAGTACTTC	CASSSGYEAGSYEQYF
-	-	TRBJ2-3	TRBV24-1	TGTGCCACCAGTGACCCCACGACACTAACAGATACGCAGTATTTT	CATSDPTTLTDTQYF
few	TRBD1	TRBJ2-3	TRBV27	TGTGCCAACCCGGACAGGGGCCGTACAGATACGCAGTATTTT	CANPDRGRTDTQYF
-	-	TRBJ2-1	TRBV5-1	TGCGCCAGCAGCTCGGGCAGGGGCCATGAGCAGTTCTTC	CASSSGRGHEQFF
-	TRBD2	TRBJ2-1	TRBV6-2/TRBV6-3	TGTGCCAGCAGTGGACTACGGGGGGAGTCCTACAATGAGCAGTTCTTC	CASSGLRGESYNEQFF
-	-	TRBJ2-1	TRBV2	TGTGCCGGGAGGGAGGGGGCCTTTTACAATGAGCAGTTCTTC	CAGREGAFYNEQFF
few	-	TRBJ2-3	TRBV6-5	TGTGCCAGCGTACGCGCCACAGATACGCAGTATTTT	CASVRATDTQYF
-	-	TRBJ2-4	TRBV7-8	TGTGCCAGCAGCTTAGTAAAGACTAGATCAAGCATTCAGTACTTC	CASSLVKTRSSIQYF
few	-	TRBJ2-1	TRBV29-1	TGCAGCGTTGATGGGGGATTCTCCTACAATGAGCAGTTCTTC	CSVDGGFSYNEQFF
-	TRBD2	TRBJ2-7	TRBV9	TGTGCCAGCAGCGTAGGAGGGCTAGCGGGAGTTCAGTACTTC	CASSVGGLAGVQYF
-	-	TRBJ2-7	TRBV12-3/TRBV12-4	TGTGCCAGCAGTTTAAAACCGGGACACACTTACGAGCAGTACTTC	CASSLKPGHTYEQYF
-	-	TRBJ2-5	TRBV14	TGTGCCAGCAGCCAAGTTGGGAGAGAGACCCAGTACTTC	CASSQVGRETQYF
few	-	TRBJ2-5	TRBV10-3	TGTGCCATCAGTTTCGGCCAAGAGACCCAGTACTTC	CAISFGQETQYF
few	-	TRBJ2-3	TRBV6-1	TGTGCCAGCAGTCCTCTGCGGGGAAGCACAGATACGCAGTATTTT	CASSPLRGSTDTQYF
once	-	TRBJ1-1	TRBV21-1	TGTGCCAGCAGCAACGCCGGGACAGGGAAGTACACTGAAGCTTTCTTT	CASSNAGTGKYTEAFF
-	TRBD1	TRBJ2-5	TRBV7-9	TGTGCCAGCAGCTTATATTTGTGGACAGGCTCTCAAGAGACCCAGTACTTC	CASSLYLWTGSQETQYF
few	TRBD1	TRBJ1-2	TRBV5-5	TGTGCCAGCAGCGGAGGACAGGCGGGCTATGGCTACACCTTC	CASSGGQAGYGYTF
-	-	TRBJ1-6	TRBV20-1	TGCAGTGCTCGCTTTATTGGGGATGGATCACCCCTCCACTTT	CSARFIGDGSPLHF
-	-	TRBJ2-6	TRBV12-3/TRBV12-4	TGTGCCAGCAGTAATACAGCAGGGCGCACTGGGGCCAACGTCCTGACTTTC	CASSNTAGRTGANVLTF
-	-	TRBJ2-7	TRBV7-2	TGTGCCAGCAGCCCCGTTGAGGCGCGGGAGCAGTACTTC	CASSPVEAREQYF
-	-	TRBJ1-1	TRBV3-1	TGTGCCAGCAGCCAGGTCCCAGGGACGGGGGACACTGAAGCTTTCTTT	CASSQVPGTGDTEAFF
few	TRBD2	TRBJ2-3	TRBV27	TGTGCCAGCAGTTTATCTGCGCCTAGCGGGAGAACAGATACGCAGTATTTT	CASSLSAPSGRTDTQYF
-	-	TRBJ2-2	TRBV5-1	TGCGCCAGCAGTCTGGGACTCGTCCAGAACACCGGGGAGCTGTTTTTT	CASSLGLVQNTGELFF